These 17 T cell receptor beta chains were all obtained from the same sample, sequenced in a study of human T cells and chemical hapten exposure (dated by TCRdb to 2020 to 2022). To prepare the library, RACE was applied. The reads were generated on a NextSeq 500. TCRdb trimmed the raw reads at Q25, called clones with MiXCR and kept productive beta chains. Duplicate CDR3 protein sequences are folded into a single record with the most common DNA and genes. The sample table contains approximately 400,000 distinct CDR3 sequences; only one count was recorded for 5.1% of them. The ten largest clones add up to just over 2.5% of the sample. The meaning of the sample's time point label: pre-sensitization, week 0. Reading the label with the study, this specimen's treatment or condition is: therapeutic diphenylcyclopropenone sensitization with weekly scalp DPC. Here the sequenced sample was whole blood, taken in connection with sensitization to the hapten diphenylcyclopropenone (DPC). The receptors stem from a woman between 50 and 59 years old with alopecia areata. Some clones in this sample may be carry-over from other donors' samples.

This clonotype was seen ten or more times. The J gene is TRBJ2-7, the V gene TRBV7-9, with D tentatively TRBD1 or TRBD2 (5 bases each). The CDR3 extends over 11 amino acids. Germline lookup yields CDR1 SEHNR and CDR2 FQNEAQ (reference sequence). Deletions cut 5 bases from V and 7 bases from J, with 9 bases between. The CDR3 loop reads CASSRGPEQYF. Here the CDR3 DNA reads TGTGCCAGCAGCCGGGGACCGGAGCAGTACTTC.

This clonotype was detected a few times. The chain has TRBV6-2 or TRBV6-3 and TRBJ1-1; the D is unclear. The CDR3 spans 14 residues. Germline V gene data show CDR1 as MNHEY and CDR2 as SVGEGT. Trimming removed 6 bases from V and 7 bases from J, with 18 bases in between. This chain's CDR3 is CASSLTERGGEAFF. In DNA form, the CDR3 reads TGTGCCAGCAGCCTGACGGAGCGTGGAGGTGAAGCTTTCTTT.

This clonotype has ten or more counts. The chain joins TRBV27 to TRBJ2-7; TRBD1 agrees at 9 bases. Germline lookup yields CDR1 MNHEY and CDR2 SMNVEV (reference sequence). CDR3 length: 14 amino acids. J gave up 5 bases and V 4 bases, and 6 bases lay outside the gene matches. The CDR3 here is CASSSYRTGDEQYF. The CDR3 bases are TGTGCCAGCAGTTCCTACAGGACAGGGGACGAGCAGTACTTC.

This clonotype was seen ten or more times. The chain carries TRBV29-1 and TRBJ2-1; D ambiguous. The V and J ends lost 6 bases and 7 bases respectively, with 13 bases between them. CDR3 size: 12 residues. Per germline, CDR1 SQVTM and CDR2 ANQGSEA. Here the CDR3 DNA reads TGCAGCGTAGCCTTTCAGCAGAATGAGCAGTTCTTC. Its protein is CSVAFQQNEQFF.

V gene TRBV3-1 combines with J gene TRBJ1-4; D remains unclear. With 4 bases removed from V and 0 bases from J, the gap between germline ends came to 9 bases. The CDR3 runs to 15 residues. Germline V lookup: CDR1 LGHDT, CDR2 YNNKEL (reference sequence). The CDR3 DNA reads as TGTGCCAGCAGCCCCAGGTGGTCAACTAATGAAAAACTGTTTTTT. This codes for CASSPRWSTNEKLFF.

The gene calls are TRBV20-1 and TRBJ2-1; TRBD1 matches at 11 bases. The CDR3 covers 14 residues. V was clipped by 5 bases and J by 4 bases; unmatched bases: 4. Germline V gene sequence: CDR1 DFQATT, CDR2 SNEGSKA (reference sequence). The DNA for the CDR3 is TGCAGTGCTGACCGGGACAGGGGGTACAATGAGCAGTTCTTC. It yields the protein CSADRDRGYNEQFF.

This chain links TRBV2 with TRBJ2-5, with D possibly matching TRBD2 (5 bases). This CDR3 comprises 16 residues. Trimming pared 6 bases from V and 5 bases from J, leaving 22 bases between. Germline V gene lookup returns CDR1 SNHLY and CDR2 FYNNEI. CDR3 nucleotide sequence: TGTGCCAGCAGAATGGCCGGGCCTCCTTCGGGGGAGACCCAGTACTTC. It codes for CASRMAGPPSGETQYF. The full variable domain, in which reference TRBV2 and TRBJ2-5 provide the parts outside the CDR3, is EPEVTQTPSHQVTQMGQEVILRCVPISNHLYFYWYRQILGQKVEFLVSFYNNEISEKSEIFDDQFSVERPDGSNFTLKIRSTKLEDSAMYFCASRMAGPPSGETQYFGPGTRLLVL.

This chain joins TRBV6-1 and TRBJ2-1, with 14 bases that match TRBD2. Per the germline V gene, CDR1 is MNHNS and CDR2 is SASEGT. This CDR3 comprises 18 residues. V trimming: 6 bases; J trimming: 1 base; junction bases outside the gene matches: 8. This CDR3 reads CASSLGLAGGPSYNEQFF. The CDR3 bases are TGTGCCAGCAGCCTTGGACTAGCGGGGGGCCCGTCCTACAATGAGCAGTTCTTC.

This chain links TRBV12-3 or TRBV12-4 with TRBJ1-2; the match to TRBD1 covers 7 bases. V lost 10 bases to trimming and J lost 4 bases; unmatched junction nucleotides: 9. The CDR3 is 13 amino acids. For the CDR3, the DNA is TGTGCCACGTCGGACAGGTTGATCTATGGCTACACCTTC. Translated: CATSDRLIYGYTF.

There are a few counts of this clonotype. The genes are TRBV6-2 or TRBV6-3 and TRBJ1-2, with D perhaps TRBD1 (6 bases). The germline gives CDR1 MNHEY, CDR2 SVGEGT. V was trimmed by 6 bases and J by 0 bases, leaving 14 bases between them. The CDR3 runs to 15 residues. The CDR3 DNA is TGTGCCAGCAGATCGGACAGAAAAGCTAACTATGGCTACACCTTC. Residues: CASRSDRKANYGYTF.

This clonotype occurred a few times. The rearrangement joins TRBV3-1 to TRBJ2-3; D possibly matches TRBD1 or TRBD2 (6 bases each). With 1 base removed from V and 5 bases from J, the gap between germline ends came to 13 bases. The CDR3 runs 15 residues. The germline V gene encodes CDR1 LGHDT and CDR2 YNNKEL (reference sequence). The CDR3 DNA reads TGTGCCAGCAGCCAAGGACGGGGGCGCCTAGATACGCAGTATTTT. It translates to CASSQGRGRLDTQYF.

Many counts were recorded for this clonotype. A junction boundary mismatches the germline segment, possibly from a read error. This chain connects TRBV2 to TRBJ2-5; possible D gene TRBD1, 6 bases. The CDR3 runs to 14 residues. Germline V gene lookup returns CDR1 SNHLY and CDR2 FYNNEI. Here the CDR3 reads CASREGGPQETQYF. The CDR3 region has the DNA TGTGCCAGCAGAGAAGGGGGACCGCAAGAGACCCAGTACTTC. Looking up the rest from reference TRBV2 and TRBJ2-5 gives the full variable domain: EPEVTQTPSHQVTQMGQEVILRCVPISNHLYFYWYRQILGQKVEFLVSFYNNEISEKSEIFDDQFSVERPDGSNFTLKIRSTKLEDSAMYFCASREGGPQETQYFGPGTRLLVL.

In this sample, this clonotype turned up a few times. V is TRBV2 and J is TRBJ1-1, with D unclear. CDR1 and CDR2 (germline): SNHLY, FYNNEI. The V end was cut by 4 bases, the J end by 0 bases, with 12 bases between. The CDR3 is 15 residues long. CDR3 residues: CASSARGGMNTEAFF. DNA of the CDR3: TGTGCCAGCAGTGCTCGTGGAGGGATGAACACTGAAGCTTTCTTT.

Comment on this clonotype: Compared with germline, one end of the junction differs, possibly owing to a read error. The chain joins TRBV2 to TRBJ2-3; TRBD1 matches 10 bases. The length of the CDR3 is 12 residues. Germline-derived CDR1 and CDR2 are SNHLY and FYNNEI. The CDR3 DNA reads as TGTACCAGCAGTGAAGCGGGGACAGGGGAGTATTTT. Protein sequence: CTSSEAGTGEYF.

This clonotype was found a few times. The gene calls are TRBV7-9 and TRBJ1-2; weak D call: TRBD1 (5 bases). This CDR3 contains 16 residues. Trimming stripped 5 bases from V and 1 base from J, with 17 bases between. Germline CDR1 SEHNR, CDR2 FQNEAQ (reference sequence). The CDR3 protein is CASSTVTWDLNYGYTF. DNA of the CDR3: TGTGCCAGCAGCACCGTGACTTGGGACCTTAACTATGGCTACACCTTC.

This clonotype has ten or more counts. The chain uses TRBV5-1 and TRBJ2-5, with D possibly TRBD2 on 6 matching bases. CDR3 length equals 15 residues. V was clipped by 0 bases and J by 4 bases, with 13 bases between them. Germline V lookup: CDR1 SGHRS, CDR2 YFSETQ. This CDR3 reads CASSLGGVRAETQYF. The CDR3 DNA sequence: TGCGCCAGCAGCTTGGGCGGGGTTCGGGCAGAGACCCAGTACTTC.

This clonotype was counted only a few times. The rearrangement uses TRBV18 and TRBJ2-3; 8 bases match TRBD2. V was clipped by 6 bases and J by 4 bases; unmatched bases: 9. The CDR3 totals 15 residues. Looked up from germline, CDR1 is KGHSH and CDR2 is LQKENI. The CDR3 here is CASSVSGSGPDTQYF. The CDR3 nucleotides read TGTGCCAGCTCTGTGAGCGGGAGTGGTCCAGATACGCAGTATTTT.